This T cell receptor (beta chain) was sequenced during a study of blood T cells in healthy people across ages. General study points: When set beside aged donors, long-lived donors presented more naive CD4+ cells and higher diversity.

Combining a sample-barcoded 5' primer with a J-beta primer mix, a second PCR ran for roughly 7 to 11 cycles. A 12-random-nucleotide template-switch adaptor tagged each cDNA molecule. Each sample yielded at least 3 million CDR3-containing paired-end reads. TCRdb independently ran MiXCR on the 5' RACE reads; one entry per CDR3 protein. Of approximately 940,000 distinct CDR3 sequences listed, roughly 50% are singletons. As regards this clonotype: The antigen remains unidentified.

The CDR3 totals 14 residues. With 6 bases clipped from V and 0 bases from J, the junction kept 6 bases outside the gene matches. Germline V lookup: CDR1 DFQATT, CDR2 SNEGSKA (reference sequence). The clonotype comes from a man aged 30 to 39 in good health. This chain joins TRBV20-1 and TRBJ2-7, with 9 bases aligning to TRBD2. Sequenced sample: blood. The CDR3, as DNA: TGCAGTGCATCTAGCGGGGCTCTCTCCTACGAGCAGTACTTC. This sequence encodes CSASSGALSYEQYF.